This T cell receptor (beta chain) derives from a study of T cells after yellow fever vaccination (dated 2019 in TCRdb). Context from the whole study: The SMART-Seq v4 Ultra Low Input RNA kit was used to prepare libraries from fractions with low cell numbers. Bulk TCR alpha and beta repertoires were sequenced longitudinally to track T-cell clones before and after primary and booster YFV17D yellow fever vaccination. Two healthy male donors made up the cohort, one aged 18 to 29 years and the other aged 30 to 40 years. Blood was collected at multiple timepoints before and after primary and secondary immunization, and bulk PBMC replicates and cell subsets were isolated. Results the study describes overall, beyond this receptor: FACS-sorted repertoires could contain abundant contaminating clonotypes from the bulk population, so computational filtering was required. Most clones expanded after primary vaccination (almost 98% of CD4 and 88% of CD8) were re-detected after the booster, suggesting that broad memory maintenance occurred. A small fraction of clonotypes appeared in both the CD4 and CD8 compartments, likely as a result of convergent recombination. Compared with the primary T-cell response, the secondary T-cell response was weaker but faster, peaking on day 5 rather than day 15. Because only two donors were included in the study, the extent to which the findings can be generalized is limited.

These reads were obtained on an Illumina NovaSeq 6000. TCR cDNA was made using 5'RACE template switching, a step that added a universal primer site and unique molecular identifiers. Priming of cDNA synthesis was performed from both the TCR alpha and TCR beta constant segments. Two PCR steps were used to amplify libraries, with sample barcodes and sequencing adapters being added in the second step. Sequencing of the libraries was done on either Illumina HiSeq 2500 (2x100 bp) or NovaSeq (2x150 bp). The authors processed their data as follows. Reads were demultiplexed and collapsed into UMI consensus sequences with MIGEC, and V(D)J alignment was performed with MiXCR. Using edgeR on replicate PBMC samples, clonotypes were called vaccine-responding if FDR was below 0.01 and the log2 fold change was above 5 up to day 15. Each bulk clonotype received a CD4 or CD8 identity based on whether the sequenced CD4 or CD8 repertoire contained that clonotype at higher abundance. TCRdb passed the public sequencing reads through fastp at Q25 and MiXCR, retaining productive beta sequences. Rows are combined by CDR3 protein, so each entry shows the most common genes and DNA. What appears here as the V and J calls and clone size reflects TCRdb's work, not the paper's. Present in this sample are some 390,000 distinct CDR3 sequences, around a sixth of which were seen just once. Of the sample, about a sixth is held by the ten largest clones.

V is reduced by 4 bases and J by 5 bases, leaving a spacing of 18 bases between them. Counted from cysteine to phenylalanine, this CDR3 has 15 amino acids. Of all the DNA, just the CDR3 is kept, 45 bases in frame from base 1. CDR1 SGHRS and CDR2 YFSETQ were looked up in the germline V gene. For this clonotype: What this receptor recognizes is not known. Per-nucleotide qualities are absent, and no much larger clonotype sits a single base away.

The treatment or condition label of this sample denotes: live attenuated yellow fever vaccine strain. At every blood-draw timepoint, two biological replicates of bulk PBMCs were collected. PBMCs were isolated from peripheral blood using a standard Ficoll-Paque protocol. RNA was extracted with TriZol from bulk PBMCs, CD4 and CD8 fractions, and dextramer-positive and dextramer-negative fractions. The sample in question was PBMCs, obtained before the yellow fever booster vaccination. Recombination linked TRBV5-1 to TRBJ2-5, and TRBD2 may be the D gene, going by 6 matching bases. This clonotype originated in a man aged 18-30 years who received the YFV17D yellow fever vaccine. The CDR3 loop reads CASSVRPLGGETQYF. The DNA sequence is as follows: TGCGCCAGCAGCGTCCGGCCGCTTGGGGGGGAGACCCAGTACTTC. The reference TRBV5-1 and TRBJ2-5 proteins fill in what lies around the CDR3, so the full variable domain reads KAGVTQTPRYLIKTRGQQVTLSCSPISGHRSVSWYQQTPGQGLQFLFEYFSETQRNKGNFPGRFSGRQFSNSRSEMNVSTLELGDSALYLCASSVRPLGGETQYFGPGTRLLVL.